The T cell receptor beta chain described here comes from a study of T-cell memory formation after mild COVID-19. On the study more broadly: TCR clusters were largely donor specific.

The V gene's germline CDR1 is MDHEN and CDR2 SYDVKM. V lost 7 bases, J lost 3 bases, and 5 bases stayed unmatched. CDR3 length: 14 amino acids. TCRdb reprocessed the 5' RACE reads with MiXCR, giving one entry per CDR3 protein. The sample has around 160,000 distinct CDR3 sequences, around 10% seen once. The sequencing sample was made of PBMCs or a T cell subset sorted from them (not recorded which). The receptor was isolated from a man aged 18 to 29 who had mild COVID-19 (a few samples of this study predate the infection). Cell type and time point are not known. The chain links TRBV28 to TRBJ1-1; 10 nucleotides match TRBD1. This chain's CDR3 is CASTAGQGYTEAFF. The CDR3 nucleotides are TGTGCCAGCACCGCGGGACAGGGGTACACTGAAGCTTTCTTT. The full variable domain, with the rest looked up from reference TRBV28 and TRBJ1-1, is DVKVTQSSRYLVKRTGEKVFLECVQDMDHENMFWYRQDPGLGLRLIYFSYDVKMKEKGDIPEGYSVSREKKERFSLILESASTNQTSMYLCASTAGQGYTEAFFGQGTRLTVV.